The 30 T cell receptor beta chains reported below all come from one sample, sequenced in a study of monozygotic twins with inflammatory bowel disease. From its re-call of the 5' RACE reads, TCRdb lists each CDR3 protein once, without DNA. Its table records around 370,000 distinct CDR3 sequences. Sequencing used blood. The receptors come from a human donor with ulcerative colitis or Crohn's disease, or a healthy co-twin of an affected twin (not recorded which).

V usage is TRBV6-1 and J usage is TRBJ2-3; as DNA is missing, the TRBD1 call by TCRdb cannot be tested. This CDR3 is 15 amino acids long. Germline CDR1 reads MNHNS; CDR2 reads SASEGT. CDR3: CASSGRQSTIHTQYF.

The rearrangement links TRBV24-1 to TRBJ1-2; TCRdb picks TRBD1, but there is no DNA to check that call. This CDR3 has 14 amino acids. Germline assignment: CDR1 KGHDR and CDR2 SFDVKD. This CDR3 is CATSGQGRNYGYTF.

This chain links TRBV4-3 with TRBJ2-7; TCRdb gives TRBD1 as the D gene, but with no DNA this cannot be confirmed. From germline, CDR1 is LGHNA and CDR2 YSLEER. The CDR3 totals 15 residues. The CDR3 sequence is CASSRAGTGGHEQYF.

CDR3 protein: CSARDRTSGGFYNEQFF. The chain employs TRBV20-1 and TRBJ2-1; the D call from TCRdb, TRBD2, cannot be confirmed without DNA. This CDR3 is 17 amino acids long. CDR1 is DFQATT and CDR2 is SNEGSKA in the germline V gene (reference sequence).

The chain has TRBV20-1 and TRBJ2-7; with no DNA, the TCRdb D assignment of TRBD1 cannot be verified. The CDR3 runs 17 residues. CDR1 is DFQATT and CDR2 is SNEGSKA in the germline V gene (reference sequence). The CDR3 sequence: CSAPIPPAGGIIYEQYF.

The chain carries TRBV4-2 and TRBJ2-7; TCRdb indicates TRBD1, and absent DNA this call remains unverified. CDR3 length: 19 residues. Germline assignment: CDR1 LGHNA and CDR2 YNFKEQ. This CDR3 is CASSQDGAAGTGGNYEQYF.

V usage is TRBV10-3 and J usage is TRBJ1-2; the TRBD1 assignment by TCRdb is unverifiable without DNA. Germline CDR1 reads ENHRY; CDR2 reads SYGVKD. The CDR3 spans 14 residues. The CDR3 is CAISAGANNYGYTF.

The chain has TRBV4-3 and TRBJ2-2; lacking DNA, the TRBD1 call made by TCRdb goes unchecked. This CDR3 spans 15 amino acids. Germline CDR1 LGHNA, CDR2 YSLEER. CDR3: CASSQDRGGSGELFF.

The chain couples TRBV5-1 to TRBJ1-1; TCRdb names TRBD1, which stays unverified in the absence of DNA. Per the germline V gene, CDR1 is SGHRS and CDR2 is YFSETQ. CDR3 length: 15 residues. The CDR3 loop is CASSLRTGESAEAFF.

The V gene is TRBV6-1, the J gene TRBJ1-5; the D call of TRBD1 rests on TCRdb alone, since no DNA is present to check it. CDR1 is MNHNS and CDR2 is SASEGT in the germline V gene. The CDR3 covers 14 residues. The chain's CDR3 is CASSGQGNNQPQHF.

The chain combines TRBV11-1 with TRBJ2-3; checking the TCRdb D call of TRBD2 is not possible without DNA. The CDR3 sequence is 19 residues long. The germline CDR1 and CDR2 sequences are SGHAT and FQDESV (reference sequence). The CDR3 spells CASSSGIATSGGNTDTQYF. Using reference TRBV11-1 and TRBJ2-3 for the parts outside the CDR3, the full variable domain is EAEVAQSPRYKITEKSQAVAFWCDPISGHATLYWYRQILGQGPELLVQFQDESVVDDSQLPKDRFSAERLKGVDSTLKIQPAELGDSAMYLCASSSGIATSGGNTDTQYFGPGTRLTVL.

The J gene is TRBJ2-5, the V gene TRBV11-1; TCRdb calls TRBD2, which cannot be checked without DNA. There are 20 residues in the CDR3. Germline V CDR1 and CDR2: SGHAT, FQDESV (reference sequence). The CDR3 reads CASSPEVGRAGGFVRETQYF. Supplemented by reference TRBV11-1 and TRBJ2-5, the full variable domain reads EAEVAQSPRYKITEKSQAVAFWCDPISGHATLYWYRQILGQGPELLVQFQDESVVDDSQLPKDRFSAERLKGVDSTLKIQPAELGDSAMYLCASSPEVGRAGGFVRETQYFGPGTRLLVL.

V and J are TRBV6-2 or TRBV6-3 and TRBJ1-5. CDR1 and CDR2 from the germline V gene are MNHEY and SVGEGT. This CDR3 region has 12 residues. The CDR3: CASSVFASPQHF.

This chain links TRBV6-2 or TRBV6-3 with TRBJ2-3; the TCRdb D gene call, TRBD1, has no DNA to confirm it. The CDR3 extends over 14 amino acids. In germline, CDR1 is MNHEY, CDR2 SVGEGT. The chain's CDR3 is CASSRDTYTDTQYF.

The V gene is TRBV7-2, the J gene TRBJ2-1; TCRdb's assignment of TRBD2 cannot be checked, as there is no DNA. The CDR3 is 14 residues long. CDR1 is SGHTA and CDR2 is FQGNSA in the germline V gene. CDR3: CASSPLGSHDEQFF.

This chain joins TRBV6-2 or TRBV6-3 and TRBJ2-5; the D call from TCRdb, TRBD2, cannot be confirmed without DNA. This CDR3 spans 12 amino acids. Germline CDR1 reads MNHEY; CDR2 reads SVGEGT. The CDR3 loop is CATREAAGTQYF.

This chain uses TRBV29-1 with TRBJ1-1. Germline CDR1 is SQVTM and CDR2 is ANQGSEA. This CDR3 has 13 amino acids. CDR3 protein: CSVDRARGGEAFF.

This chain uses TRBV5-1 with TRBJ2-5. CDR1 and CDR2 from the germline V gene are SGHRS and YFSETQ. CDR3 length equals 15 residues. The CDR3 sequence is CASSWDRVRRETQYF.

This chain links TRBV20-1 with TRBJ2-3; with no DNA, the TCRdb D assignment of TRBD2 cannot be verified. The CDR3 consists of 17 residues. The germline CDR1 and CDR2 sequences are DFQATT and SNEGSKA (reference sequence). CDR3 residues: CSATTHPAGRGADTQYF.

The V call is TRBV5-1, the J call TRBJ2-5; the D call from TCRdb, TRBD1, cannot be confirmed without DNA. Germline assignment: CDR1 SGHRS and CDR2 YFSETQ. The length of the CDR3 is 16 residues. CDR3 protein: CASSLGRQGGTETQYF.

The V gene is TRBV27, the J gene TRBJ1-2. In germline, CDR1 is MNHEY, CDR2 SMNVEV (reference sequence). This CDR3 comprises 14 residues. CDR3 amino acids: CASSREGASGGYTF.

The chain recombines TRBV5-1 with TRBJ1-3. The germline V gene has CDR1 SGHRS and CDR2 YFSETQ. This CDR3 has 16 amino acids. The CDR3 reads CASSLGDGLSGNTIYF.

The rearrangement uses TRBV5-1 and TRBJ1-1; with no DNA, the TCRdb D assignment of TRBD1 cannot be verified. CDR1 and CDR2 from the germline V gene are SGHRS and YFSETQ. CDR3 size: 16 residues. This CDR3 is CASSPAWDSGYTEAFF.

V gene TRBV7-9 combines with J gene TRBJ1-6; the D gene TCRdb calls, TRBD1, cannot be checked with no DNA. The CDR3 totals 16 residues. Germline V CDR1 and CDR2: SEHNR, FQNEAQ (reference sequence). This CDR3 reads CASSLTGTGLRSPLHF. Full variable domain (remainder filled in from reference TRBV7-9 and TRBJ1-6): DTGVSQNPRHKITKRGQNVTFRCDPISEHNRLYWYRQTLGQGPEFLTYFQNEAQLEKSRLLSDRFSAERPKGSFSTLEIQRTEQGDSAMYLCASSLTGTGLRSPLHFGNGTRLTVT.

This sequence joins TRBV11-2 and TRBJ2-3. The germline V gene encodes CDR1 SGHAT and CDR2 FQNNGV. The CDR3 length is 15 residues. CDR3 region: CASSLDVSSTDTQYF.

This CDR3 is CASSYSTGTTGELFF. The gene calls are TRBV6-2 or TRBV6-3 and TRBJ2-2. The germline V gene has CDR1 MNHEY and CDR2 SVGEGT. This CDR3 comprises 15 residues.

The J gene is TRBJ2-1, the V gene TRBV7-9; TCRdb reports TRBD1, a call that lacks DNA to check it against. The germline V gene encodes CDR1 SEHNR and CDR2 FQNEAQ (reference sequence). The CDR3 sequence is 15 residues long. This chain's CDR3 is CASSLVGGSSNEQFF.

The CDR3 loop reads CSAENPGIPSYEQYF. The chain is built from TRBV20-1 and TRBJ2-7; TCRdb's D call, TRBD1, is unchecked because there is no DNA. There are 15 residues in the CDR3. Germline V gene sequence: CDR1 DFQATT, CDR2 SNEGSKA (reference sequence).

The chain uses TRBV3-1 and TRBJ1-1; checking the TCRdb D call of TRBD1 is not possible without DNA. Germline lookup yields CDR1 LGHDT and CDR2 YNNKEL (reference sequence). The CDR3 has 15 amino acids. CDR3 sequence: CAGSQAARGTFKAFF.

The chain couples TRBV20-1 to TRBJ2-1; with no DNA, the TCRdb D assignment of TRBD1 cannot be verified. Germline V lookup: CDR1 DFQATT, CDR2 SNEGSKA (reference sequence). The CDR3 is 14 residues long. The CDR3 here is CSAVDSSPGNEQFF.